This T cell receptor (beta chain) was captured by sequencing in a study of cytomegalovirus exposure and HLA in healthy donors. The study, taken as a whole, reports: A subsequent analysis found that TCR clusters from the first cohort also tended to co-occur in the roughly 120 validation repertoires, with about 94% of cluster scores above 0. A list of approximately 160 TCR beta chains associated with cytomegalovirus was given.

Generated by immunoSEQ multiplex PCR, the TCRdb table keeps only in-frame clones and is missing some. The sample holds about 65,000 clones, approximately 90% seen once. Turning to this clone: Its antigen is unknown.

The clonotype was recovered from a woman aged 18 to 35 in good health and CMV-seronegative. The sequenced material came from PBMCs.

The chain's CDR3 is CASSPGTGVGGTEAFF. CDR3 nucleotide sequence: TGCGCCAGCAGTCCAGGGACAGGGGTTGGAGGAACTGAAGCTTTCTTT. This chain uses TRBV23-1 with TRBJ1-1; 10 bases fit TRBD1. TRBV23-1 is an ORF, with its function uncertain. The junction had 10 bases not matched to a gene; V was cut back by 4 bases and J by 5 bases. The CDR3 sequence is 16 residues long.